The rows below give T cell receptor beta chains drawn from one sample of a study of cytomegalovirus exposure and HLA in healthy donors. The repertoire was sequenced with immunoSEQ multiplex PCR; TCRdb's copy has only in-frame clones and lacks some. The top ten hold about 2.5% of the sample, which has tens of thousands of clones, around nine tenths seen once. The sample taken for sequencing was PBMCs. These receptors were collected from a boy aged 5-17 years in good health and CMV-seronegative. Both conserved end residues are part of each CDR3. A D gene is named only where the DNA matches it firmly. Not all rows give a size; the values are once, few, many and, for expanded clones, a class.

DNA | CDR3 | J | V | size | D
TGTGCCAGCAGCCGGACAGGGGGCGATGGCTACACCTTC | CASSRTGGDGYTF | TRBJ1-2 | TRBV2 | NA | TRBD1
TGCGCCAGCAGCCAGCTGGAGCCTGGCTCCTACAATGAGCAGTTCTTC | CASSQLEPGSYNEQFF | TRBJ2-1 | TRBV4-3 | few | NA
TGTGCCAGCAGCGACCGGACAGGGCCGGTGAACACTGAAGCTTTCTTT | CASSDRTGPVNTEAFF | TRBJ1-1 | TRBV7-9 | NA | TRBD1
TGTGCCAGCAGTGAAGCGCGACTTTCCCCCAATTCACCCCTCCACTTT | CASSEARLSPNSPLHF | TRBJ1-6 | TRBV6-1 | few | NA
TGTGCCAGCAGCTTAGGCTCGACAGGGCGGTTGGGCTACACCTTC | CASSLGSTGRLGYTF | TRBJ1-2 | TRBV7-2 | NA | TRBD1
TGTGCCAGCAGTTTCGACAGGAAGAATGAAAAACTGTTTTTT | CASSFDRKNEKLFF | TRBJ1-4 | TRBV6-5 | few | NA
TGTGCCAGCAGATTAACAGGGAGTAGCAATCAGCCCCAGCATTTT | CASRLTGSSNQPQHF | TRBJ1-5 | TRBV6-5 | few | NA
TGTGCCAGCAGCTCGGGACTAGCGGGGGGTTCCTACGAGCAGTACTTC | CASSSGLAGGSYEQYF | TRBJ2-7 | TRBV13 | NA | TRBD2
TGTGCCAGCAGTTTAAAGCGGGGGGGCGAGCAGTACTTC | CASSLKRGGEQYF | TRBJ2-7 | TRBV27 | once | TRBD2
TGTGCCATCAGTTCGGGGCAGGGGGTCTACGAGCAGTACTTC | CAISSGQGVYEQYF | TRBJ2-7 | TRBV10-3 | NA | TRBD1
TGTGCCAGCAGCTTAGGGGGGACAGACAATAACTATGGCTACACCTTC | CASSLGGTDNNYGYTF | TRBJ1-2 | TRBV7-9 | NA | TRBD1
TGTGCCAGCAGCCCCGGGACAGGGAGTTTTGGCTACACCTTC | CASSPGTGSFGYTF | TRBJ1-2 | TRBV14 | NA | TRBD1
TGCGCCAGCAGCGCGAGACAGGGGAATTCACCCCTCCACTTT | CASSARQGNSPLHF | TRBJ1-6 | TRBV5-1 | NA | TRBD1
TGCGCCAGCAGTGAGTCTCTACAGGCCGCGTCAGGCTACACCTTC | CASSESLQAASGYTF | TRBJ1-2 | TRBV10-1 | NA | NA
TGTGCCAGCTCACCAGTACCGGGACAGGGCTCGAAGACCCAGTACTTC | CASSPVPGQGSKTQYF | TRBJ2-5 | TRBV18 | NA | TRBD1
TGCGCCAGCAGCCCATCCCGGTTTCAAGAGACCCAGTACTTC | CASSPSRFQETQYF | TRBJ2-5 | TRBV5-1 | NA | NA
TGCGCCAGCAGCCCTGGACAGGGCAGTAATGAGCAGTTCTTC | CASSPGQGSNEQFF | TRBJ2-1 | TRBV4-1 | few | TRBD1
TGTGCCAGCAGCCAATCAGGGGGTTCGGCTAATGAAAAACTGTTTTTT | CASSQSGGSANEKLFF | TRBJ1-4 | TRBV14 | NA | TRBD1
TGTGCCAGCTCACCGCTACAGGGTATAACCTACAATGAGCAGTTCTTC | CASSPLQGITYNEQFF | TRBJ2-1 | TRBV18 | NA | NA
TGTGCCAGCAGCCAAGGACTAGCGGGGGCCCAAGAGACCCAGTACTTC | CASSQGLAGAQETQYF | TRBJ2-5 | TRBV4-2 | NA | TRBD2
TGTGCCAGCAGCTTAATTTTCTGGGGGCACCAAGAGACCCAGTACTTC | CASSLIFWGHQETQYF | TRBJ2-5 | TRBV7-9 | NA | NA
TGTGCCAGCAGCGACAGGGGGTCGGCTAATGAAAAACTGTTTTTT | CASSDRGSANEKLFF | TRBJ1-4 | TRBV11-2 | few | TRBD1